The 32 T cell receptor beta chains presented below share a single source sample, sequenced in a study of OX40 agonist ivuxolimab in advanced cancers. Using immunoSEQ multiplex PCR, the repertoire was profiled, and TCRdb retains in-frame clones only, with some absent. The sample holds about 66,000 clones, around 80% seen once. Sequenced material: CD4+ or CD8+ T cells sorted from blood, taken in a trial of the OX40 agonist ivuxolimab. Source of these receptors: an adult with an advanced solid tumor such as melanoma, head and neck, liver or kidney cancer.

This rearrangement joins TRBV7-2 to TRBJ2-1; D not certain. In germline, CDR1 is SGHTA, CDR2 FQGNSA. The CDR3 has 15 amino acids. V was cut by 3 bases and J by 2 bases, with 11 bases left in between. CDR3 loop: CASSFGATPYNEQFF. The CDR3 nucleotides read TGTGCCAGCAGCTTCGGCGCCACTCCCTACAATGAGCAGTTCTTC.

The chain uses TRBV28 and TRBJ2-7; 7 nucleotides line up with TRBD2. The CDR3 contains 15 residues. V trimming: 5 bases; J trimming: 4 bases; junction bases outside the gene matches: 11. Germline assignment: CDR1 MDHEN and CDR2 SYDVKM. This CDR3 reads CASSARVAGAYEQYF. CDR3 nucleotide sequence: TGTGCCAGCAGTGCGCGGGTAGCGGGTGCATACGAGCAGTACTTC.

This chain uses TRBV7-3 with TRBJ2-5, with 7 bases identical to TRBD2. Losses at the gene ends were 1 base for V and 3 bases for J; bases not matched to a gene: 5. CDR1 is SGHTA and CDR2 is FQGTGA in the germline V gene. The CDR3 contains 15 residues. This CDR3 is CASSLNGGSEETQYF. The CDR3 DNA reads TGTGCCAGCAGCTTAAATGGCGGGAGCGAAGAGACCCAGTACTTC.

This chain links TRBV6-1 with TRBJ1-5; D perhaps matches TRBD1 (5 bases). V gave up 11 bases and J gave up 0 bases, with 11 bases separating them. Germline loops: CDR1 MNHNS, CDR2 SASEGT. This CDR3 is 13 amino acids long. The CDR3, as DNA: TGTGCCGTAGGGGACTATAGCAATCAGCCCCAGCATTTT. As protein: CAVGDYSNQPQHF.

V usage is TRBV11-2 and J usage is TRBJ1-1; TRBD1 matches 10 bases. Germline V CDR1 and CDR2: SGHAT, FQNNGV. This CDR3 region has 17 residues. After removal of 4 bases from V and 0 bases from J, the junction contained 8 bases not matched to a gene. This CDR3 is CASSSMAGQGMNTEAFF. The CDR3 DNA reads as TGTGCCAGCAGCTCAATGGCGGGACAGGGGATGAACACTGAAGCTTTCTTT.

This clone was observed a few times. The chain joins TRBV9 to TRBJ2-5; 10 bases align to TRBD1. Germline-derived CDR1 and CDR2 are SGDLS and YYNGEE. This CDR3 is 15 amino acids long. J lost 5 bases, V lost 2 bases, and 6 bases had no gene match. CDR3 sequence reads: CASSVRTGGGETQYF. The CDR3 coding sequence is TGTGCCAGCAGCGTTCGGACAGGGGGAGGGGAGACCCAGTACTTC. Combining the CDR3 with reference TRBV9 and TRBJ2-5 gives the whole variable domain DSGVTQTPKHLITATGQRVTLRCSPRSGDLSVYWYQQSLDQGLQFLIQYYNGEERAKGNILERFSAQQFPDLHSELNLSSLELGDSALYFCASSVRTGGGETQYFGPGTRLLVL.

The rearrangement joins TRBV4-1 to TRBJ2-3; 7 bases fit TRBD2. CDR1 MGHRA and CDR2 YSYEKL come from the germline V gene. The CDR3 runs to 16 residues. V lost 1 base to trimming and J lost 10 bases; unmatched junction nucleotides: 14. The CDR3 DNA reads as TGCGCCAGCAGCCAAGGTCTGCCCCTCGGGGGGAACGCGCAGTATTTT. Translating it yields CASSQGLPLGGNAQYF.

The chain couples TRBV11-2 to TRBJ2-3; TRBD1 is a possible D gene (6 bases). Trimming shortened V by 5 bases and J by 6 bases, and 15 bases separated the two germline ends. This CDR3 spans 14 amino acids. The germline V gene encodes CDR1 SGHAT and CDR2 FQNNGV. CDR3: CASSPRGWRDTQYF. DNA for the CDR3: TGTGCCAGCAGCCCCAGGGGTTGGAGGGATACGCAGTATTTT.

This clone has just one count. The chain links TRBV4-2 to TRBJ2-2; 7 bases agree with TRBD2. V dropped 6 bases and J dropped 0; count of bases not matched to a gene: 7. The germline CDR1 and CDR2 sequences are LGHNA and YNFKEQ. The CDR3 extends over 16 amino acids. The CDR3 DNA reads TGTGCCAGCAGTCCCTTAGCGGGCTCGAACACCGGGGAGCTGTTTTTT. This translates into CASSPLAGSNTGELFF.

The chain employs TRBV29-1 and TRBJ2-5, with 7 bases matching TRBD1. The CDR3 contains 13 residues. Germline lookup yields CDR1 SQVTM and CDR2 ANQGSEA. With V trimmed by 1 base and J by 4 bases, 3 bases remained unmatched. The CDR3 sequence: CSVEVTGPETQYF. CDR3 coding DNA: TGCAGCGTTGAAGTGACAGGGCCAGAGACCCAGTACTTC.

The rearrangement uses TRBV6-5 and TRBJ1-2; D is perhaps TRBD1 (6 bases). The CDR3 extends over 15 amino acids. With 3 bases removed from V and 4 bases from J, the gap between germline ends came to 15 bases. Germline V gives CDR1 MNHEY, CDR2 SVGAGI. CDR3 nucleotides: TGTGCCAGCAGTTATATCCCGACAGGTGTCTATGGCTACACCTTC. It codes for CASSYIPTGVYGYTF.

The chain recombines TRBV5-1 with TRBJ2-7; 11 bases align to TRBD2. The J segment lost 3 bases and the V segment lost 0 bases, leaving 11 bases of the junction unmatched. The CDR3 spans 18 residues. Looked up from germline, CDR1 is SGHRS and CDR2 is YFSETQ. The CDR3 loop is CASSLVGSGRALGYEQYF. Written as DNA, the CDR3 is TGCGCCAGCAGCTTGGTTGGTAGCGGGAGGGCTCTGGGCTACGAGCAGTACTTC.

This chain uses TRBV29-1 with TRBJ1-2, with no clear D. With 1 base removed from V and 8 bases from J, the gap between germline ends came to 5 bases. Per the germline V gene, CDR1 is SQVTM and CDR2 is ANQGSEA. The CDR3 loop spans 10 amino acids. The CDR3 coding sequence is TGCAGCGTTGAAGTCAGCGGCTACACCTTC. Amino acid sequence: CSVEVSGYTF.

The V and J genes are TRBV5-1 and TRBJ2-1, with 7 bases identical to TRBD2. This CDR3 has 15 amino acids. Germline CDR1 and CDR2: SGHRS and YFSETQ. Trimming cost V 3 bases and J 5 bases; bases outside gene matches: 8. CDR3 loop: CASSSEGRDDNEQFF. CDR3 DNA sequence: TGCGCCAGCAGCTCGGAAGGGAGGGACGACAATGAGCAGTTCTTC.

The chain carries TRBV7-8 and TRBJ2-7; D is undetermined. The CDR3 loop spans 13 amino acids. V lost 8 bases and J 1 base, leaving 12 bases between the germline ends. CDR1 is SGHVS, CDR2 FQNEAQ, per germline. The CDR3 DNA is TGTGCCAGCCGCAAATCTTTGTCCTACGAGCAGTACTTC. Protein product: CASRKSLSYEQYF.

The chain links TRBV6-5 to TRBJ1-2; no firm D call. There are 14 residues in the CDR3. CDR1 and CDR2 from the germline V gene are MNHEY and SVGAGI. V gave up 3 bases and J gave up 8 bases, with 16 bases separating them. This CDR3 is CASSYEAGRLGYTF. The CDR3 region has the DNA TGTGCCAGCAGTTATGAAGCAGGCCGTTTGGGCTACACCTTC.

This chain connects TRBV2 to TRBJ2-2, with unresolved D. CDR1 is SNHLY and CDR2 is FYNNEI in the germline V gene. The CDR3 sequence is 14 residues long. Trimming cost V 6 bases and J 4 bases, with 12 bases left between them. The CDR3 DNA is TGTGCCAGCAGGGCCACTGAATTCACCGGGGAGCTGTTTTTT. Translating gives CASRATEFTGELFF.

V and J are TRBV30 and TRBJ2-5; 7 bases map to TRBD2. V trimming: 1 base; J trimming: 7 bases; junction bases outside the gene matches: 0. CDR1 and CDR2 (germline): GTSNPN, SVGIG (reference sequence). The CDR3 spans 11 residues. DNA for the CDR3: TGTGCCTGGAGTGGGGGGGGGACCCAGTACTTC. Translating it yields CAWSGGGTQYF.

The chain links TRBV30 to TRBJ2-4, with D possibly being TRBD1 (6 bases). The CDR3 spans 14 residues. Germline CDR1 reads GTSNPN; CDR2 reads SVGIG (reference sequence). V dropped 3 bases and J dropped 8 bases, with 17 bases sitting between them. CDR3 in DNA: TGTGCCTGGAGCGCTACGACACACAGGGACATTCAGTACTTC. Translating gives CAWSATTHRDIQYF.

This clone was picked up one time. The chain is built from TRBV11-2 and TRBJ2-1; unclear D gene. There are 15 residues in the CDR3. The V gene lost 0 bases and the J gene lost 0 bases, with 6 bases spanning the gap. Germline lookup yields CDR1 SGHAT and CDR2 FQNNGV. CDR3 DNA: TGTGCCAGCAGCTTAGAAAGTACCTCCTACAATGAGCAGTTCTTC. This encodes CASSLESTSYNEQFF.

V usage is TRBV2 and J usage is TRBJ1-4, with D unclear. This CDR3 region has 13 residues. The germline CDR1 and CDR2 sequences are SNHLY and FYNNEI. V lost 6 bases to trimming and J lost 4 bases, with 9 bases between them. The CDR3 DNA sequence: TGTGCCAGCAGGGTTAAGGGTAATGAAAAACTGTTTTTT. It specifies CASRVKGNEKLFF. Drawing the rest from reference TRBV2 and TRBJ1-4, the complete variable domain is EPEVTQTPSHQVTQMGQEVILRCVPISNHLYFYWYRQILGQKVEFLVSFYNNEISEKSEIFDDQFSVERPDGSNFTLKIRSTKLEDSAMYFCASRVKGNEKLFFGSGTQLSVL.

This rearrangement joins TRBV6-6 to TRBJ2-5, with D possibly TRBD1 on 5 matching bases. The germline V gene has CDR1 MNHNY and CDR2 SVGAGI (reference sequence). CDR3 length: 13 amino acids. The ends were cut back, 0 bases at V and 3 bases at J, with 5 bases in the middle. This chain's CDR3 is CASSYSTEETQYF. CDR3 DNA sequence: TGTGCCAGCAGTTACTCGACAGAAGAGACCCAGTACTTC.

This clone is labeled medium-sized (0.01 to 0.1%). The chain recombines TRBV6-6 with TRBJ1-5; maybe TRBD1 (5 bases). This CDR3 spans 15 amino acids. Trimming removed 8 bases from V and 5 bases from J, with 19 bases in between. Germline loops: CDR1 MNHNY, CDR2 SVGAGI (reference sequence). CDR3 region: CASRIQGLEHQPQHF. The DNA for the CDR3 is TGTGCCAGCCGCATTCAGGGTCTCGAGCATCAGCCCCAGCATTTT.

The chain employs TRBV27 and TRBJ1-4; no clear D gene. CDR3 length: 16 amino acids. Trimming shortened V by 5 bases and J by 8 bases, and 21 bases separated the two germline ends. The germline V gene has CDR1 MNHEY and CDR2 SMNVEV (reference sequence). As DNA, the CDR3 is TGTGCCAGCAGTCGTTCGGCGACGGACTTTGAGGAAAAACTGTTTTTT. It specifies CASSRSATDFEEKLFF.

The chain couples TRBV29-1 to TRBJ2-1; 10 nucleotides align to TRBD2. The V gene end was trimmed by 2 bases and the J gene end by 4 bases; junction bases not matched to a gene: 2. This CDR3 spans 14 amino acids. Germline loops: CDR1 SQVTM, CDR2 ANQGSEA. The CDR3 region is CSVEWTSGYNEQFF. In DNA, the CDR3 is TGCAGCGTTGAATGGACTAGCGGTTACAATGAGCAGTTCTTC.

CDR3 region: CASGLARVTDGELFF. The DNA for the CDR3 is TGTGCTAGTGGTTTGGCCAGGGTAACGGACGGGGAGCTGTTTTTT. The gene calls are TRBV12-5 and TRBJ2-2; tentatively, D is TRBD1 (5 bases). CDR3 length equals 15 residues. In germline, CDR1 is LGHNT, CDR2 FRNRAP. Trimming removed 1 base at V and 7 bases at J, with 13 bases between. Full variable domain (missing parts from reference TRBV12-5 and TRBJ2-2): DARVTQTPRHKVTEMGQEVTMRCQPILGHNTVFWYRQTMMQGLELLAYFRNRAPLDDSGMPKDRFSAEMPDATLATLKIQPSEPRDSAVYFCASGLARVTDGELFFGEGSRLTVL.

This clone appeared once. The chain combines TRBV4-2 with TRBJ1-1; perhaps TRBD1 as D (5 bases). Per the germline V gene, CDR1 is LGHNA and CDR2 is YNFKEQ. The CDR3 consists of 16 residues. The ends were cut back, 0 bases at V and 4 bases at J, with 15 bases in the middle. CDR3 sequence: CASSQDLGLGGTEAFF. The CDR3 bases are TGTGCCAGCAGCCAAGATCTGGGACTGGGGGGCACTGAAGCTTTCTTT.

With respect to this clone: At one end, the junction sequence differs from germline, possibly due to a read error. The chain uses TRBV5-4 and TRBJ2-1, with 10 bases fitting TRBD1. Germline V lookup: CDR1 SGHNT, CDR2 YYREEE (reference sequence). CDR3 length equals 12 residues. The CDR3, as DNA: TGTGCCAGCAGCCAAGGCCGGGACAGGGGAATCTTC. Translation: CASSQGRDRGIF.

The rearrangement uses TRBV5-6 and TRBJ1-2; TRBD1 matches 7 bases. The V gene end was trimmed by 4 bases and the J gene end by 5 bases; junction bases not matched to a gene: 11. This CDR3 region has 15 residues. Germline lookup yields CDR1 SGHDT and CDR2 YYEEEE. Here the CDR3 reads CASSGRTGDLYGYTF. CDR3 bases: TGTGCCAGCAGCGGGAGGACAGGCGATCTTTATGGCTACACCTTC. Combining the CDR3 with reference TRBV5-6 and TRBJ1-2 gives the whole variable domain DAGVTQSPTHLIKTRGQQVTLRCSPKSGHDTVSWYQQALGQGPQFIFQYYEEEERQRGNFPDRFSGHQFPNYSSELNVNALLLGDSALYLCASSGRTGDLYGYTFGSGTRLTVV.

This chain uses TRBV19 with TRBJ2-7, with D tentatively TRBD1 (7 bases). The V and J ends lost 4 bases and 0 bases respectively, with 22 bases between them. Germline values: CDR1 LNHDA, CDR2 SQIVND (reference sequence). The CDR3 consists of 18 residues. CDR3 in DNA: TGTGCCAGTAGTAGGGGGCCCCGGGGGACAGCGAGCTCCTACGAGCAGTACTTC. Its protein is CASSRGPRGTASSYEQYF.

The chain recombines TRBV27 with TRBJ1-4; TRBD1 might be the D (5 bases). Trimming cost V 2 bases and J 5 bases, with 18 bases left between them. The CDR3 consists of 17 residues. CDR1 and CDR2 (germline): MNHEY, SMNVEV (reference sequence). Here the CDR3 reads CASSLEYRGGANEKLFF. Written as DNA, the CDR3 is TGTGCCAGCAGTTTAGAGTACCGAGGAGGGGCCAATGAAAAACTGTTTTTT.

This chain connects TRBV7-9 to TRBJ2-7; TRBD1 matches 9 bases. Germline V gene lookup returns CDR1 SEHNR and CDR2 FQNEAQ (reference sequence). The CDR3 is 15 residues long. The trim removed 3 bases at V and 6 bases at J, leaving 9 bases unmatched. This CDR3 reads CASSFLPGQGGEQYF. The CDR3 region has the DNA TGTGCCAGCAGCTTCTTGCCGGGACAGGGCGGCGAGCAGTACTTC.